These 6 T cell receptor beta chains were all obtained from the same sample, sequenced in a study of cytomegalovirus exposure and HLA in healthy donors. This PCR relied on a set of 60 Vbeta primers and 13 Jbeta primers. TCRdb's copy holds only in-frame clones and misses some; the assay was immunoSEQ multiplex PCR. This repertoire comprises about 33,000 clones; its ten largest clones make up under 4.5%. Sample: PBMCs. The origin of the receptors is a man aged 40-49 years in good health and CMV-seronegative.

This chain connects TRBV6-1 to TRBJ2-3, with no clear D. Trimming took 7 bases from V and 0 from J, leaving 8 bases between them. Germline V gives CDR1 MNHNS, CDR2 SASEGT. This CDR3 is built from 13 residues. CDR3 residues: CASMGSSTDTQYF. The CDR3 DNA is TGTGCCAGCATGGGCAGTAGCACAGATACGCAGTATTTT.

CDR3 in amino acids: CASSVAPLGAGELFF. In DNA form, the CDR3 reads TGTGCCAGCAGCGTAGCCCCTCTCGGTGCCGGGGAGCTGTTTTTT. V usage is TRBV9 and J usage is TRBJ2-2; D gene unclear. The V gene lost 0 bases and the J gene lost 6 bases, with 12 bases spanning the gap. There are 15 residues in the CDR3. Germline CDR1 reads SGDLS; CDR2 reads YYNGEE.

The chain links TRBV11-2 to TRBJ2-2, with 9 positions matching TRBD1. The CDR3 is 15 residues long. CDR1 and CDR2 (germline): SGHAT, FQNNGV. V lost 3 bases, J lost 5 bases, and 4 bases stayed unmatched. The CDR3 loop is CASSFNRGRTGELFF. The CDR3 nucleotides are TGTGCCAGCAGCTTCAACAGGGGGCGGACCGGGGAGCTGTTTTTT.

The chain joins TRBV10-3 to TRBJ1-5, with D perhaps matching TRBD1 (5 bases). CDR1 and CDR2 from the germline V gene are ENHRY and SYGVKD. This CDR3 comprises 13 residues. The V and J ends lost 4 bases and 5 bases respectively, with 9 bases between them. CDR3 region: CAISGGGDQPQHF. Written as DNA, the CDR3 is TGTGCCATCAGTGGAGGAGGGGATCAGCCCCAGCATTTT.

This chain uses TRBV4-3 with TRBJ1-4; tentative D call: TRBD1 (5 bases). Germline CDR1 LGHNA, CDR2 YSLEER. The CDR3 loop spans 17 amino acids. With 4 bases removed from V and 0 bases from J, the gap between germline ends came to 15 bases. The CDR3 DNA sequence: TGCGCCAGCAGCCCAGGCGTTAGGGGTTCAACTAATGAAAAACTGTTTTTT. The encoded protein is CASSPGVRGSTNEKLFF.

Of note for this clone: Sequence at one end of the junction differs from germline and may be a read error. This chain connects TRBV18 to TRBJ2-1; perhaps TRBD2 as D (6 bases). The V gene's germline CDR1 is KGHSH and CDR2 LQKENI. CDR3 length equals 15 residues. The chain's CDR3 is CASSLGRGSDNEQFF. The CDR3 region has the DNA TGTGCCAGCTCCCTGGGGCGGGGCTCCGACAATGAGCAGTTCTTC.